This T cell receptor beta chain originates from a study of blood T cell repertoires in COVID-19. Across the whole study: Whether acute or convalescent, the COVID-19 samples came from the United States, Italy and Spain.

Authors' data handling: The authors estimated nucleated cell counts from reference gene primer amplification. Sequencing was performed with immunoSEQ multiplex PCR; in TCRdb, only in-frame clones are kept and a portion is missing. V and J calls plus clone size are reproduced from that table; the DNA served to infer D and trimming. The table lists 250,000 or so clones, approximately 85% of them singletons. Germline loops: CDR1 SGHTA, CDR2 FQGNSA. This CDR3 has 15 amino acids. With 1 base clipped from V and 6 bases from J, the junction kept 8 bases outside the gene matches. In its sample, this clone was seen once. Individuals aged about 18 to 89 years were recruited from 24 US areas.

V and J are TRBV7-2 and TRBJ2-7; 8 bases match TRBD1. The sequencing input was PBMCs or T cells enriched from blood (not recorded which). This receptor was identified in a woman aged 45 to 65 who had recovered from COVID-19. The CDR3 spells CASSLGPGDRGEQYF. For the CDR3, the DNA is TGTGCCAGCAGCTTAGGCCCTGGAGACAGGGGCGAGCAGTACTTC.